This passage covers 13 T cell receptor beta chains from one sample sequenced in a study of blood T cell repertoires in COVID-19. Measured with immunoSEQ multiplex PCR; TCRdb has only the in-frame clones, and not every one. The sample has 150,000 to 200,000 clones; about 88% are singletons. The material sequenced was peripheral blood. All receptors come from a woman older than 75 with acute or convalescent COVID-19.

CDR3 protein: CAWSVLTGGEQYF. The CDR3 nucleotides read TGTGCCTGGAGTGTACTAACAGGGGGGGAGCAGTACTTC. J is TRBJ2-7 and V is TRBV30; 8 bases are a match to TRBD1. Trimming removed 0 bases from V and 7 bases from J; junction bases left unmatched: 5. Germline CDR1 reads GTSNPN; CDR2 reads SVGIG (reference sequence). The CDR3 has 13 residues.

This rearrangement joins TRBV5-1 to TRBJ2-2, with 8 bases fitting TRBD1. Germline trimming cut 1 base from V and 7 bases from J; bases unmatched to any gene: 3. The CDR3 runs 14 residues. CDR1 and CDR2 (germline): SGHRS, YFSETQ. The CDR3 DNA sequence: TGCGCCAGCAGCTTGCAGGGGGCCGTCGGGGAGCTGTTTTTT. Translating gives CASSLQGAVGELFF.

The chain is built from TRBV28 and TRBJ2-7, with 9 bases lining up with TRBD1. The CDR3 loop spans 15 amino acids. CDR1 MDHEN and CDR2 SYDVKM come from the germline V gene. Trimming removed 2 bases from V and 6 bases from J; junction bases left unmatched: 8. This chain's CDR3 is CASSLGGQGSGEQYF. In nucleotides, the CDR3 is TGTGCCAGCAGTTTAGGGGGACAGGGTTCAGGCGAGCAGTACTTC.

The chain couples TRBV2 to TRBJ1-6, with D possibly being TRBD1 (6 bases). The germline gives CDR1 SNHLY, CDR2 FYNNEI. The CDR3 runs to 14 residues. V shed 6 bases and J shed 9 bases, with 15 bases lying between them. CDR3 sequence (DNA): TGTGCCAGCAGCTCCAGGGGCGTGAGTTCACCCCTCCACTTT. This sequence encodes CASSSRGVSSPLHF.

By share of the sample, this clone is medium-sized. The J gene is TRBJ1-1, the V gene TRBV5-4; 7 nucleotides line up with TRBD1. The CDR3 runs to 14 residues. V was clipped by 3 bases and J by 5 bases; unmatched bases: 7. Per germline, CDR1 SGHNT and CDR2 YYREEE (reference sequence). CDR3 nucleotide sequence: TGTGCCAGCAGCTCACAGGGGAGGATGACTGAAGCTTTCTTT. It specifies CASSSQGRMTEAFF.

The chain combines TRBV13 with TRBJ1-3; the match to TRBD1 covers 11 bases. V shed 2 bases, J shed 0 bases, and the junction held 6 bases outside the gene matches. Germline V lookup: CDR1 PRHDT, CDR2 FYEKMQ (reference sequence). The CDR3 length is 18 residues. CDR3 residues: CASSLRGQGVRSGNTIYF. The CDR3 region has the DNA TGTGCCAGCAGCTTAAGGGGACAGGGGGTCCGCTCTGGAAACACCATATATTTT.

J is TRBJ2-3 and V is TRBV28; 9 nucleotides line up with TRBD2. The germline V gene encodes CDR1 MDHEN and CDR2 SYDVKM. V was clipped by 2 bases and J by 8 bases; unmatched bases: 11. CDR3 size: 16 residues. The CDR3, as DNA: TGTGCCAGCAGTTTAAAGGCGGGAGGGCCGGGGAGTACGCAGTATTTT. Translation: CASSLKAGGPGSTQYF. The entire variable domain, with the rest obtained from reference TRBV28 and TRBJ2-3, is as follows: DVKVTQSSRYLVKRTGEKVFLECVQDMDHENMFWYRQDPGLGLRLIYFSYDVKMKEKGDIPEGYSVSREKKERFSLILESASTNQTSMYLCASSLKAGGPGSTQYFGPGTRLTVL.

The rearrangement joins TRBV7-8 to TRBJ2-7; weak D call: TRBD1 (5 bases). The V end lost 4 bases, the J end lost 0 bases, and 10 bases lay between the germline ends. The CDR3 sequence is 14 residues long. Germline CDR1 reads SGHVS; CDR2 reads FQNEAQ. CDR3 sequence reads: CASSSQGPSYEQYF. In DNA form, the CDR3 reads TGTGCCAGCAGCTCCCAGGGTCCCTCCTACGAGCAGTACTTC. Supplemented by reference TRBV7-8 and TRBJ2-7, the full variable domain reads GAGVSQSPRYKVAKRGQDVALRCDPISGHVSLFWYQQALGQGPEFLTYFQNEAQLDKSGLPSDRFFAERPEGSVSTLKIQRTQQEDSAVYLCASSSQGPSYEQYFGPGTRLTVT.

This chain uses TRBV4-2 with TRBJ2-7; 9 bases align to TRBD1. The V and J ends lost 1 base and 3 bases, in that order; junction bases with no gene match: 4. Germline values: CDR1 LGHNA, CDR2 YNFKEQ. The CDR3 runs to 15 residues. The CDR3 sequence is CASSQAGQGNYEQYF. The DNA for the CDR3 is TGTGCCAGCAGCCAAGCGGGACAGGGAAACTACGAGCAGTACTTC.

V gene TRBV7-9 combines with J gene TRBJ2-1, with TRBD1 identical over 8 bases. Per the germline V gene, CDR1 is SEHNR and CDR2 is FQNEAQ (reference sequence). This CDR3 contains 17 residues. The ends lost 5 bases at V and 5 bases at J; junction bases unmatched: 14. The CDR3 DNA reads TGTGCCAGCAGCGAACTAGGGTGGGGACAGGCTAACAATGAGCAGTTCTTC. It translates to CASSELGWGQANNEQFF.

This chain links TRBV19 with TRBJ1-2; 7 bases align to TRBD1. Germline CDR1 is LNHDA and CDR2 is SQIVND (reference sequence). The CDR3 is 14 residues long. Trimming took 4 bases from V and 5 from J; bases not matched to a gene: 7. The CDR3 DNA follows: TGTGCCAGTAGTACCGATTGGGGACAGTATGGCTACACCTTC. This codes for CASSTDWGQYGYTF.

The V gene is TRBV20-1, the J gene TRBJ2-3; 10 nucleotides align to TRBD2. Germline V CDR1 and CDR2: DFQATT, SNEGSKA (reference sequence). This CDR3 comprises 15 residues. V lost 3 bases and J lost 1; bases outside the gene matches: 4. In nucleotides, the CDR3 is TGCAGTGCTAGTATTCTAGCGGGGGGCACAGATACGCAGTATTTT. Translated: CSASILAGGTDTQYF.

This clone was counted once. The gene calls are TRBV13 and TRBJ1-6; 7 positions match TRBD1. V was pared by 3 bases and J by 9 bases, with 14 bases of the junction left unmatched. The CDR3 is made up of 17 amino acids. The germline gives CDR1 PRHDT, CDR2 FYEKMQ (reference sequence). The CDR3 here is CASSLNRGQSMGSPLHF. In DNA, the CDR3 is TGTGCCAGCAGCTTGAACAGGGGCCAGTCTATGGGTTCACCCCTCCACTTT.